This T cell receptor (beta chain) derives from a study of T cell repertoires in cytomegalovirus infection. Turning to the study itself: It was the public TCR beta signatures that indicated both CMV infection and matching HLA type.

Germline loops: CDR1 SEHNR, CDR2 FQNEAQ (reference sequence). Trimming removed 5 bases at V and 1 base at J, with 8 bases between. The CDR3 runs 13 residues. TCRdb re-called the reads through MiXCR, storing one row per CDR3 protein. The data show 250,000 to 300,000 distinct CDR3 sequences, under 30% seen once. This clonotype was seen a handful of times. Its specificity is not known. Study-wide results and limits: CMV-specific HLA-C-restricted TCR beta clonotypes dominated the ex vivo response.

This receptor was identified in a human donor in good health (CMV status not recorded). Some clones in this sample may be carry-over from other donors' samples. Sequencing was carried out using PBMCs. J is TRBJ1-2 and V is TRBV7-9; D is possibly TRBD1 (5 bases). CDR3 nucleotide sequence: TGTGCCAGCAGCCGACAGCTTAACTATGGCTACACCTTC. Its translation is CASSRQLNYGYTF. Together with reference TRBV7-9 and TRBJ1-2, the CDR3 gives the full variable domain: DTGVSQNPRHKITKRGQNVTFRCDPISEHNRLYWYRQTLGQGPEFLTYFQNEAQLEKSRLLSDRFSAERPKGSFSTLEIQRTEQGDSAMYLCASSRQLNYGYTFGSGTRLTVV.